Below, 24 T cell receptor beta chains from the same sample are listed, as sequenced in a study of T-cell reconstitution after alpha-beta-depleted transplantation in children. For TCRbeta, the library was prepared with unique molecular identifiers. TCRdb reanalysed the PCR reads using MiXCR and keeps one entry per CDR3 protein. The profile shows hundreds of thousands of distinct CDR3 sequences, approximately 15% of them singletons. The sample was PBMCs, mostly from graft donor cells, taken 360 days after TCRalphabeta/CD19-depleted stem cell transplant. Source of these receptors: a male patient aged 2-10 years who had a stem cell transplant for acute lymphoblastic leukemia, so the T cells may come from the graft donor.

This chain connects TRBV6-2 or TRBV6-3 to TRBJ2-1; 12 nucleotides align to TRBD2. V lost 4 bases, J lost 7 bases, and 5 bases stayed unmatched. The CDR3 runs to 15 residues. CDR1 and CDR2 (germline): MNHEY, SVGEGT. This CDR3 reads CASSSSGGGPNEQFF. The CDR3 DNA reads as TGTGCCAGCAGTTCTAGCGGGGGGGGCCCAAATGAGCAGTTCTTC.

This clonotype was seen a handful of times. The rearrangement joins TRBV20-1 to TRBJ1-5; D possibly corresponds to TRBD1 (6 bases). The CDR3 spans 13 residues. The germline V gene has CDR1 DFQATT and CDR2 SNEGSKA (reference sequence). The V and J ends lost 3 bases and 3 bases respectively, with 9 bases between them. CDR3 DNA sequence: TGCAGTGCTAGTTCAGGGGTCAATCAGCCCCAGCATTTT. Translating gives CSASSGVNQPQHF.

Ten or more counts support this clonotype. The chain employs TRBV24-1 and TRBJ2-2; D ambiguous. CDR1 and CDR2 (germline): KGHDR, SFDVKD. The CDR3 has 14 residues. Between the trimmed V and J ends, which lost 6 bases and 6 bases, there was a span of 13 bases. The CDR3 reads CATSPPGGAGELFF. The CDR3 DNA is TGTGCCACCAGTCCACCCGGCGGTGCCGGGGAGCTGTTTTTT.

This clonotype was detected ten times or more. The rearrangement links TRBV12-3 or TRBV12-4 to TRBJ2-7; TRBD1 might be the D (5 bases). V shed 6 bases and J shed 3 bases, with 15 bases lying between them. The length of the CDR3 is 14 residues. This CDR3 reads CASSFLTGHYEQYF. CDR3 in DNA: TGTGCCAGCAGCTTTCTCACAGGTCACTACGAGCAGTACTTC.

The V gene is TRBV9, the J gene TRBJ2-7, with no clear D. This CDR3 region has 14 residues. The germline V gene encodes CDR1 SGDLS and CDR2 YYNGEE. V was pared by 0 bases and J by 0 bases, with 7 bases between. The CDR3 loop reads CASSVAAYSYEQYF. In DNA, the CDR3 is TGTGCCAGCAGCGTAGCGGCCTACTCCTACGAGCAGTACTTC. Variable domain in full (rest from reference TRBV9 and TRBJ2-7): DSGVTQTPKHLITATGQRVTLRCSPRSGDLSVYWYQQSLDQGLQFLIQYYNGEERAKGNILERFSAQQFPDLHSELNLSSLELGDSALYFCASSVAAYSYEQYFGPGTRLTVT.

V usage is TRBV12-3 or TRBV12-4 and J usage is TRBJ1-2; D is unclear. The CDR3 totals 14 residues. V was clipped by 3 bases and J by 9 bases, with 17 bases between them. The CDR3 DNA is TGTGCCAGCAGTTTTGGCGTGGCCAAAGGAAGCTACACCTTC. This codes for CASSFGVAKGSYTF.

The chain employs TRBV30 and TRBJ2-3; D may be TRBD1 or TRBD2 (5 bases each). The CDR3 covers 15 residues. Trimming removed 5 bases at V and 2 bases at J, with 17 bases between. Germline CDR1 GTSNPN, CDR2 SVGIG (reference sequence). CDR3 amino acids: CAWGELQDFTDTQYF. The CDR3 nucleotides read TGTGCCTGGGGTGAATTACAGGACTTCACAGATACGCAGTATTTT. Based on the CDR3 plus reference TRBV30 and TRBJ2-3, the full variable domain is SQTIHQWPATLVQPVGSPLSLECTVEGTSNPNLYWYRQAAGRGLQLLFYSVGIGQISSEVPQNLSASRPQDRQFILSSKKLLLSDSGFYLCAWGELQDFTDTQYFGPGTRLTVL.

V and J are TRBV5-1 and TRBJ2-5; 12 bases match TRBD2. J lost 2 bases, V lost 3 bases, and 14 bases had no gene match. CDR1 and CDR2 from the germline V gene are SGHRS and YFSETQ. This CDR3 region has 19 residues. This CDR3 reads CASSSKTSGGRPIQETQYF. CDR3 coding DNA: TGCGCCAGCAGCTCCAAGACTAGCGGGGGCCGCCCCATTCAAGAGACCCAGTACTTC.

This clonotype was detected many times. The rearrangement uses TRBV25-1 and TRBJ1-1, with D perhaps matching TRBD1 (5 bases). The CDR3 length is 13 residues. Trimming shortened V by 2 bases and J by 4 bases, and 8 bases separated the two germline ends. CDR1 and CDR2 (germline): MGHDK, SYGVNS. CDR3 protein: CASSEVGGTEAFF. Written as DNA, the CDR3 is TGTGCCAGCAGTGAAGTGGGGGGCACTGAAGCTTTCTTT. Full variable domain (outside the CDR3, taken from reference TRBV25-1 and TRBJ1-1): EADIYQTPRYLVIGTGKKITLECSQTMGHDKMYWYQQDPGMELHLIHYSYGVNSTEKGDLSSESTVSRIRTEHFPLTLESARPSHTSQYLCASSEVGGTEAFFGQGTRLTVV.

This chain uses TRBV11-2 with TRBJ2-6, with 8 nucleotides matching TRBD1. The CDR3 runs 18 residues. The germline V gene encodes CDR1 SGHAT and CDR2 FQNNGV. V shed 2 bases, J shed 3 bases, and the junction held 9 bases outside the gene matches. CDR3 nucleotides: TGTGCCAGCAGCTTAAGGTCCAGGGGGCTTAGTGGGGCCAACGTCCTGACTTTC. This encodes CASSLRSRGLSGANVLTF.

This clonotype was seen more than once but under ten times. V usage is TRBV5-1 and J usage is TRBJ2-3; no clear D. The CDR3 runs 13 residues. CDR1 is SGHRS and CDR2 is YFSETQ in the germline V gene. Trimming took 0 bases from V and 5 from J, leaving 7 bases between them. The CDR3 DNA follows: TGCGCCAGCAGCTTGGACCTGGAAGATACGCAGTATTTT. Translated, it gives CASSLDLEDTQYF.

This rearrangement joins TRBV29-1 to TRBJ2-7, with D possibly matching TRBD2 (6 bases). Trimming cost V 0 bases and J 0 bases, with 9 bases left between them. The CDR3 runs 14 residues. CDR1 and CDR2 (germline): SQVTM, ANQGSEA. CDR3 nucleotides: TGCAGCGTTGAAGAGGGAGGACGCTCCTACGAGCAGTACTTC. Translated, it gives CSVEEGGRSYEQYF.

The V call is TRBV3-1, the J call TRBJ2-3; D remains ambiguous. V was trimmed by 3 bases and J by 4 bases, leaving 8 bases between them. Germline CDR1 reads LGHDT; CDR2 reads YNNKEL (reference sequence). The CDR3 loop spans 13 amino acids. The CDR3 spells CASSQPSSDTQYF. The DNA for the CDR3 is TGTGCCAGCAGCCAGCCATCTTCAGATACGCAGTATTTT.

In this sample, this clonotype turned up a few times. The chain joins TRBV12-5 to TRBJ2-7, with D possibly called TRBD1 or TRBD2 (6 bases each). V lost 5 bases to trimming and J lost 1 base, with 12 bases between them. CDR3 length equals 14 residues. Germline assignment: CDR1 LGHNT and CDR2 FRNRAP. The CDR3 region has the DNA TGTGCTAGTGGTCGCGGGACACATTCCTACGAGCAGTACTTC. This translates into CASGRGTHSYEQYF.

This clonotype was counted a few times. J is TRBJ2-1 and V is TRBV20-1, with 7 bases that match TRBD1. The CDR3 spans 15 residues. Germline assignment: CDR1 DFQATT and CDR2 SNEGSKA (reference sequence). The junction had 10 bases not matched to a gene; V was cut back by 8 bases and J by 0 bases. CDR3 in amino acids: CSSISRDSSYNEQFF. The CDR3, as DNA: TGCAGTTCAATTTCACGGGACAGCTCCTACAATGAGCAGTTCTTC.

The CDR3 region has the DNA TGCGCCAGCAGCTCCCTAGCGGGGGGAAACTCTGGGGCCAACGTCCTGACTTTC. Protein: CASSSLAGGNSGANVLTF. This sequence joins TRBV5-1 and TRBJ2-6; 11 positions agree with TRBD2. CDR1 is SGHRS, CDR2 YFSETQ, per germline. CDR3 length: 18 residues. J gave up 0 bases and V 3 bases, and 5 bases lay outside the gene matches.

This clonotype was recorded at least ten times. The chain carries TRBV4-2 and TRBJ2-3; the match to TRBD1 covers 8 bases. Looked up from germline, CDR1 is LGHNA and CDR2 is YNFKEQ. The CDR3 contains 15 residues. The ends lost 4 bases at V and 1 base at J; junction bases unmatched: 4. The CDR3 nucleotides read TGTGCCAGCAGCCCCGGACAGGGCGGCACAGATACGCAGTATTTT. Translation gives CASSPGQGGTDTQYF.

This clonotype appeared a few times. The genes are TRBV5-1 and TRBJ2-5; D is unclear. V dropped 0 bases and J dropped 5 bases, with 8 bases sitting between them. Germline CDR1 is SGHRS and CDR2 is YFSETQ. This CDR3 is 13 amino acids long. CDR3: CASSLVSEETQYF. In DNA form, the CDR3 reads TGCGCCAGCAGCTTGGTATCCGAGGAGACCCAGTACTTC.

The chain is built from TRBV5-6 and TRBJ2-7, with 10 bases identical to TRBD1. CDR1 and CDR2 from the germline V gene are SGHDT and YYEEEE. J lost 3 bases, V lost 4 bases, and 19 bases had no gene match. The length of the CDR3 is 19 residues. The CDR3 DNA sequence: TGTGCCAGCAGCCCTGCGGTCTTTTTAGGGACAGGGGACTTCTACGAGCAGTACTTC. Translated, it gives CASSPAVFLGTGDFYEQYF.

The chain has TRBV27 and TRBJ2-7, with 10 bases lining up with TRBD1. Germline V gene lookup returns CDR1 MNHEY and CDR2 SMNVEV (reference sequence). The CDR3 length is 14 residues. J was trimmed by 5 bases and V by 5 bases; bases with no gene match: 6. Written as DNA, the CDR3 is TGTGCCAGCAGTATAGGACAGGGGGGAGACGAGCAGTACTTC. Translated: CASSIGQGGDEQYF.

This clonotype was seen a handful of times. V is TRBV20-1 and J is TRBJ1-2; TRBD1 agrees at 9 bases. Germline V gene lookup returns CDR1 DFQATT and CDR2 SNEGSKA (reference sequence). The CDR3 has 13 residues. J was trimmed by 7 bases and V by 3 bases; bases with no gene match: 6. The CDR3 DNA sequence: TGCAGTGCTAGGGAAGGGACAGGGAGTGGCTACACCTTC. It specifies CSAREGTGSGYTF.

The chain employs TRBV20-1 and TRBJ1-6, with D tentatively TRBD1 (6 bases). The V gene's germline CDR1 is DFQATT and CDR2 SNEGSKA (reference sequence). The V and J ends lost 7 bases and 2 bases respectively, with 12 bases between them. The CDR3 length is 14 residues. The CDR3 is CSVREGAYNSPLHF. The DNA for the CDR3 is TGCAGTGTCCGGGAGGGGGCCTATAATTCACCCCTCCACTTT.

The rearrangement links TRBV7-9 to TRBJ2-1; D remains unclear. This CDR3 region has 15 residues. Trimming pared 5 bases from V and 3 bases from J, leaving 14 bases between. Germline V CDR1 and CDR2: SEHNR, FQNEAQ (reference sequence). The CDR3 spells CASSQRADGYNEQFF. The CDR3 DNA is TGTGCCAGCAGCCAACGCGCGGATGGCTACAATGAGCAGTTCTTC.

The chain combines TRBV20-1 with TRBJ1-1; TRBD1 might be the D (5 bases). The CDR3 runs 14 residues. Germline-derived CDR1 and CDR2 are DFQATT and SNEGSKA (reference sequence). Trimming shortened V by 0 bases and J by 0 bases, and 8 bases separated the two germline ends. DNA of the CDR3: TGCAGTGCTAGAGAAGACAGCTTGAACACTGAAGCTTTCTTT. Translating gives CSAREDSLNTEAFF.